This T cell receptor beta chain was identified during a study of CD8 T cells in ankylosing spondylitis. Germline loops: CDR1 SGHVS, CDR2 FNYEAQ. V lost 1 base, J lost 5 bases, and 17 bases lay in between. The CDR3 sequence is 17 residues long. Quantitative barcoded 5'-RACE was used to prepare TCR beta libraries. TCRdb called the 5' RACE reads again in MiXCR, with one record for every CDR3 protein. The sample records 340,000 or so distinct CDR3 sequences, about 15% being singletons. Findings of the study overall: Reactive arthritis synovial fluid and blood were previously reported to contain some motif variants. Apparently characteristic of ankylosing spondylitis blood was a TCR beta motif (under ten highly homologous variants). From matched ankylosing spondylitis synovial fluid, disease-linked clones were reportedly recovered at significantly enriched levels.

This clonotype was recorded a few times. Its specificity is unknown. The chain has TRBV7-6 and TRBJ2-2, with D tentatively TRBD1 or TRBD2 (6 bases each). Input material: blood, either unsorted or a sorted T cell fraction (not recorded which). The clonotype comes from a male donor with ankylosing spondylitis or in good health (not recorded which). CDR3 coding DNA: TGTGCCAGCAGCTTAGACAATGGGGGGCCGACAACCGGGGAGCTGTTTTTT. It specifies CASSLDNGGPTTGELFF.